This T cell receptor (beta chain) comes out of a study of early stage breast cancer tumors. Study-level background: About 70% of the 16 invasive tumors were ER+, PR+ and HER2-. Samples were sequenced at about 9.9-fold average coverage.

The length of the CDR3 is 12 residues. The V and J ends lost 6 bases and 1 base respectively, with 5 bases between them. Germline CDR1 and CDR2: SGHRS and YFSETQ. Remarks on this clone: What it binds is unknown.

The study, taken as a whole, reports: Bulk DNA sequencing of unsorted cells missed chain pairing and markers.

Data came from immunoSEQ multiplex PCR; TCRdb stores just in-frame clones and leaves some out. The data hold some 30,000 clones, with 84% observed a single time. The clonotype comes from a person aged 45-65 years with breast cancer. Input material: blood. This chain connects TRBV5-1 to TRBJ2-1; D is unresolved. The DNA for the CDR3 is TGCGCCAGCATGCAATCCTACAATGAGCAGTTCTTC. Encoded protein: CASMQSYNEQFF.